This T cell receptor beta chain is drawn from a study of T cells after yellow fever vaccination (dated by TCRdb to between 2018 and 2021). As for the study more broadly: The SMART-Seq v4 Ultra Low Input RNA kit was used to prepare libraries from fractions with low cell numbers. Bulk TCR alpha and beta repertoires were sequenced longitudinally to track T-cell clones before and after primary and booster YFV17D yellow fever vaccination. Two healthy male donors, one aged 18 to 29 and one aged 30 to 40 years, made up the cohort. Blood was collected at multiple timepoints before and after primary and secondary immunization, and bulk PBMC replicates and cell subsets were isolated. What the authors observed across the whole study: The study included only two donors, which limits how far the findings can be generalized. A small share of clonotypes occurred in both CD4 and CD8 compartments, likely arising from convergent recombination. After the booster, most clones that had expanded after primary vaccination were detected again (nearly 98% of CD4 and around nine tenths of CD8), suggesting broad maintenance of memory. FACS-sorted repertoires could contain abundant contaminating clonotypes from the bulk population, so computational filtering was required. The secondary T-cell response was weaker than the primary response but faster, peaking on day 5 instead of day 15.

TCR cDNA was synthesized by 5'RACE template switching, through which a universal primer site and unique molecular identifiers were introduced. cDNA synthesis was primed from both the TCR alpha and TCR beta constant segments. Libraries were amplified in two PCR steps, with sample barcodes and sequencing adapters added in the second step. Sequencing of the libraries was done on either Illumina HiSeq 2500 (2x100 bp) or NovaSeq (2x150 bp). Per the authors' processing: Reads were demultiplexed and collapsed into UMI consensus sequences with MIGEC, and V(D)J alignment was performed with MiXCR. Clonotypes responding to the vaccine were identified with edgeR on replicate PBMC samples, with the criteria of FDR below 0.01 and a log2 fold change above 5 up to day 15. Each bulk clonotype was labeled CD4 or CD8 based on which sequenced repertoire, CD4 or CD8, contained the clonotype at higher abundance. Starting from the raw public reads, TCRdb applied fastp trimming at Q25, assembled clones with MiXCR and retained in-frame beta chains. Merged by CDR3 protein, the rows form single entries marked with the most common genes and DNA. Clone size and V and J calls follow TCRdb, not the original study. This sample comprises 450,000 to 650,000 distinct CDR3 sequences, about a fifth of them detected only once. Approximately 16% of the sample goes to the ten largest clones.

Concerning this clonotype itself: Its recognized antigen is unknown. It has no much larger one-base neighbor in the sample; base qualities were not kept.

Reading the label with the study, this specimen's treatment or condition is: live attenuated yellow fever vaccine strain. Two biological replicates of bulk PBMCs were collected at each blood-draw timepoint. PBMCs were isolated from peripheral blood using a standard Ficoll-Paque protocol. TriZol was used to extract RNA from bulk PBMCs, CD4 and CD8 fractions, and dextramer-positive and dextramer-negative fractions. The sample in question was PBMCs, obtained less than 25 days after the first yellow fever vaccination. The source of this sequence is a man aged 18 to 30 who received the YFV17D yellow fever vaccine.

The nucleotides are TGCAGTGCCGAACTATTGACAGGGATTAGCAATCAGCCCCAGCATTTT. Translation gives CSAELLTGISNQPQHF. The V and J genes are TRBV20-1 and TRBJ1-5, with 7 bases aligning to TRBD1. V lost 6 bases and J lost 0 bases, and the count of bases not matched to a germline gene is 11. CDR1 DFQATT and CDR2 SNEGSKA were looked up in the germline V gene (reference sequence). Its CDR3 holds 16 amino acids, cysteine through phenylalanine. Only the CDR3 DNA is retained, 48 bases long and in frame from the first base.